The 21 T cell receptor beta chains reported below all come from one sample, sequenced in a study of T cell changes during pregnancy in multiple sclerosis. Sequencing was performed with immunoSEQ multiplex PCR; in TCRdb, only in-frame clones are kept and a portion is missing. The sample gives about 67,000 clones, 91% of which show up once; around 1.4% is in the top ten. The sequenced sample was peripheral blood, obtained in the second trimester of pregnancy. The receptors shown here come from a female donor with multiple sclerosis, enrolled in a pregnancy study.

The chain carries TRBV7-2 and TRBJ1-1; no reliable D call. Deletions cut 2 bases from V and 7 bases from J, with 14 bases between. Germline V gene sequence: CDR1 SGHTA, CDR2 FQGNSA. CDR3 length equals 14 residues. CDR3 nucleotide sequence: TGTGCCAGCAGCTTAAACACCCTATCAGGTGAAGCTTTCTTT. It translates to CASSLNTLSGEAFF.

The chain has TRBV4-3 and TRBJ2-5; 8 positions agree with TRBD2. The CDR3 totals 16 residues. V shed 0 bases and J 3 bases; nucleotides not matched to a gene: 6. Germline CDR1 and CDR2: LGHNA and YSLEER. CDR3 coding DNA: TGCGCCAGCAGCCAAGAGGGGCGGGGGGCTAAAGAGACCCAGTACTTC. Its protein product is CASSQEGRGAKETQYF.

The chain joins TRBV7-9 to TRBJ1-5; TRBD1 matches 7 bases. CDR3 length equals 15 residues. Germline CDR1 and CDR2: SEHNR and FQNEAQ (reference sequence). V lost 5 bases and J lost 2; bases outside the gene matches: 6. The CDR3: CASSPSGQGNQPQHF. CDR3 DNA sequence: TGTGCCAGCAGCCCGAGCGGACAGGGCAATCAGCCCCAGCATTTT.

V and J are TRBV6-6 and TRBJ2-7; TRBD1 agrees at 7 bases. This CDR3 has 13 amino acids. Looked up from germline, CDR1 is MNHNY and CDR2 is SVGAGI (reference sequence). The trim removed 6 bases at V and 5 bases at J, leaving 7 bases unmatched. The chain's CDR3 is CASSHPTGNEQYF. The CDR3 DNA sequence: TGTGCCAGCAGCCACCCGACAGGGAACGAGCAGTACTTC.

The rearrangement uses TRBV7-2 and TRBJ1-2; no clear D gene. This CDR3 region has 12 residues. Trimming took 3 bases from V and 5 from J, leaving 7 bases between them. From germline, CDR1 is SGHTA and CDR2 FQGNSA. This CDR3 reads CASSFTLYGYTF. CDR3 in DNA: TGTGCCAGCAGCTTCACGCTATATGGCTACACCTTC.

The chain joins TRBV13 to TRBJ2-1; 8 bases map to TRBD2. The V segment lost 8 bases and the J segment 4 bases; nucleotides outside the gene matches: 7. CDR3 length: 14 amino acids. The germline V gene encodes CDR1 PRHDT and CDR2 FYEKMQ (reference sequence). This CDR3 reads CASVRGLGYNEQFF. The DNA for the CDR3 is TGTGCCAGCGTGAGGGGACTAGGATACAATGAGCAGTTCTTC.

The chain couples TRBV2 to TRBJ2-1, with D possibly being TRBD1 (5 bases). Deletions cut 9 bases from V and 3 bases from J, with 15 bases between. The CDR3 covers 14 residues. Germline V CDR1 and CDR2: SNHLY, FYNNEI. The CDR3 here is CARDTGSNYNEQFF. The DNA for the CDR3 is TGTGCCAGGGACACGGGTTCCAACTACAATGAGCAGTTCTTC.

The CDR3 loop reads CASSRGQNYGYTF. CDR3 sequence (DNA): TGTGCCAGCAGCCGCGGACAGAACTATGGCTACACCTTC. The rearrangement links TRBV7-2 to TRBJ1-2, with D perhaps matching TRBD1 (6 bases). Trimming took off 5 bases at V and 2 bases at J, with 9 bases between the two ends. This CDR3 has 13 amino acids. Germline V gene data show CDR1 as SGHTA and CDR2 as FQGNSA.

This sequence joins TRBV5-6 and TRBJ2-7; D might be TRBD1 (6 bases). The V gene's germline CDR1 is SGHDT and CDR2 YYEEEE. The CDR3 loop spans 13 amino acids. The V gene lost 4 bases and the J gene lost 0 bases, with 8 bases spanning the gap. CDR3 region: CASSQGFSYEQYF. CDR3 DNA sequence: TGTGCCAGCAGCCAGGGGTTCTCCTACGAGCAGTACTTC.

V is TRBV9 and J is TRBJ2-3; TRBD2 matches at 12 bases. The V and J ends lost 3 bases and 3 bases, in that order; junction bases with no gene match: 2. The CDR3 contains 15 residues. Germline CDR1 is SGDLS and CDR2 is YYNGEE. CDR3 nucleotide sequence: TGTGCCAGCAGCGAAGGACTAGCGGGAACAGATACGCAGTATTTT. Translation gives CASSEGLAGTDTQYF.

The V call is TRBV30, the J call TRBJ2-3; D is perhaps TRBD1 (6 bases). The length of the CDR3 is 14 residues. Germline V gives CDR1 GTSNPN, CDR2 SVGIG (reference sequence). Trimming cost V 3 bases and J 3 bases, with 13 bases left between them. The CDR3 reads CAWRQGYTTDTQYF. As DNA, the CDR3 is TGTGCCTGGAGACAGGGATATACTACAGATACGCAGTATTTT. Drawing the rest from reference TRBV30 and TRBJ2-3, the complete variable domain is SQTIHQWPATLVQPVGSPLSLECTVEGTSNPNLYWYRQAAGRGLQLLFYSVGIGQISSEVPQNLSASRPQDRQFILSSKKLLLSDSGFYLCAWRQGYTTDTQYFGPGTRLTVL.

This chain links TRBV6-4 with TRBJ2-7; D unclear. Germline assignment: CDR1 MRHNA and CDR2 SNTAGT. The CDR3 has 14 amino acids. V gave up 2 bases and J gave up 5 bases, with 13 bases separating them. The CDR3 DNA follows: TGTGCCAGCAGTGACCGTGGGTTCAGCGACGAGCAGTACTTC. Encoded protein: CASSDRGFSDEQYF.

V is TRBV19 and J is TRBJ2-1; 12 nucleotides agree with TRBD2. CDR1 is LNHDA, CDR2 SQIVND, per germline (reference sequence). The CDR3 spans 17 residues. Unmatched junction bases numbered 5, after V lost 3 bases and J lost 2 bases. This CDR3 reads CASSILASGRAYNEQFF. In DNA, the CDR3 is TGTGCCAGTAGTATCCTAGCTAGCGGGAGGGCCTACAATGAGCAGTTCTTC.

V is TRBV27 and J is TRBJ2-1; 9 positions match TRBD2. This CDR3 is 15 amino acids long. Germline V gives CDR1 MNHEY, CDR2 SMNVEV (reference sequence). V trimming: 4 bases; J trimming: 6 bases; junction bases outside the gene matches: 7. The CDR3 nucleotides are TGTGCCAGCAGTTCCGGCGGGAGGGATATCAATGAGCAGTTCTTC. Protein product: CASSSGGRDINEQFF.

The V call is TRBV5-6, the J call TRBJ1-2; the D gene is possibly TRBD1 (6 bases). Between the trimmed V and J ends, which lost 2 bases and 7 bases, there was a span of 15 bases. Germline CDR1 SGHDT, CDR2 YYEEEE. CDR3 length: 14 amino acids. DNA for the CDR3: TGTGCCAGCAGCTTTTCCGACCCAGGGGCTGGCTACACCTTC. Residues: CASSFSDPGAGYTF.

The chain carries TRBV5-5 and TRBJ2-7, with 9 bases aligning to TRBD1. V lost 4 bases and J lost 2; bases outside the gene matches: 4. The germline gives CDR1 SGHKS, CDR2 YYEKEE (reference sequence). The CDR3 sequence is 14 residues long. CDR3 nucleotides: TGTGCCAGCAGCGACCGACAGGGGGCCTACGAGCAGTACTTC. Translation: CASSDRQGAYEQYF.

For the CDR3, the DNA is TGTGCCAGCAGTACCCCGGGACTCCAAACCTACGAGCAGTACTTC. Amino acid sequence: CASSTPGLQTYEQYF. V is TRBV6-5 and J is TRBJ2-7; maybe TRBD2 (6 bases). Trimming left V 5 bases short and J 2 bases short, with 16 bases between. This CDR3 spans 15 amino acids. Per the germline V gene, CDR1 is MNHEY and CDR2 is SVGAGI.

This chain connects TRBV7-3 to TRBJ1-1, with a tentative D call TRBD1 (5 bases). V gave up 2 bases and J gave up 6 bases, with 13 bases separating them. This CDR3 is built from 14 residues. Per the germline V gene, CDR1 is SGHTA and CDR2 is FQGTGA. In nucleotides, the CDR3 is TGTGCCAGCAGCTTATACGTGGGGCTATCTGAAGCTTTCTTT. Encoded protein: CASSLYVGLSEAFF.

The rearrangement uses TRBV7-9 and TRBJ2-5, with D possibly being TRBD2 (6 bases). The CDR3 spans 13 residues. The V end lost 8 bases, the J end lost 5 bases, and 15 bases lay between the germline ends. Germline V lookup: CDR1 SEHNR, CDR2 FQNEAQ (reference sequence). CDR3: CASLREPGETQYF. The CDR3 region has the DNA TGTGCCAGCCTGCGGGAACCTGGTGAGACCCAGTACTTC. Together with reference TRBV7-9 and TRBJ2-5, the CDR3 gives the full variable domain: DTGVSQNPRHKITKRGQNVTFRCDPISEHNRLYWYRQTLGQGPEFLTYFQNEAQLEKSRLLSDRFSAERPKGSFSTLEIQRTEQGDSAMYLCASLREPGETQYFGPGTRLLVL.

This chain connects TRBV5-4 to TRBJ2-3; D possibly corresponds to TRBD2 (6 bases). Germline values: CDR1 SGHNT, CDR2 YYREEE (reference sequence). V dropped 0 bases and J dropped 2 bases, with 13 bases sitting between them. The CDR3 is 16 amino acids. CDR3 loop: CASSLGGDRHTDTQYF. DNA for the CDR3: TGTGCCAGCAGCTTGGGGGGGGACCGGCACACAGATACGCAGTATTTT.

The chain has TRBV5-6 and TRBJ2-1; no firm D call. The CDR3 spans 13 residues. CDR1 SGHDT and CDR2 YYEEEE come from the germline V gene. V lost 2 bases, J lost 6 bases, and 9 bases lay in between. Here the CDR3 reads CASSFYSRNEQFF. CDR3 DNA sequence: TGTGCCAGCAGCTTTTACTCCCGCAATGAGCAGTTCTTC.